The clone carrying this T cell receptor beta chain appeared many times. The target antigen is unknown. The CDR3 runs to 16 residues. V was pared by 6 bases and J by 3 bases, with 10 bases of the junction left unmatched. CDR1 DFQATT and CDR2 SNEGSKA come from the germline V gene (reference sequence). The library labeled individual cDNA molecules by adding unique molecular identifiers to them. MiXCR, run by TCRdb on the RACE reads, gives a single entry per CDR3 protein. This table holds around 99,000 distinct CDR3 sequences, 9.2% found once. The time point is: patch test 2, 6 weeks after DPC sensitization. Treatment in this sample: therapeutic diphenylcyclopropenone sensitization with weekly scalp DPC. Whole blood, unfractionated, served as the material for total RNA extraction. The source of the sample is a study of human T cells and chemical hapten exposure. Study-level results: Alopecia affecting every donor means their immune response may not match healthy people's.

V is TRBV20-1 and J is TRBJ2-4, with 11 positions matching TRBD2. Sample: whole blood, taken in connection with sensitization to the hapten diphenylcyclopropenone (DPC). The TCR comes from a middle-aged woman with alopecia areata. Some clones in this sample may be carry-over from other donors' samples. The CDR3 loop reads CSAPSLAGGGKNIQYF. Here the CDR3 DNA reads TGCAGTGCCCCATCCCTAGCGGGGGGCGGCAAAAACATTCAGTACTTC.